These 27 T cell receptor beta chains came from one sample sequenced in a study of T-cell memory formation after mild COVID-19. From the 5' RACE reads, TCRdb called clonotypes with MiXCR, one entry per CDR3 protein. This sample yields 550,000 to 600,000 distinct CDR3 sequences, of which roughly a sixth are seen a single time; around 8.1% belongs to the top ten. Material for sequencing was PBMCs or a T cell subset sorted from them (not recorded which). The source is an adult woman who had mild COVID-19 (a few samples of this study predate the infection). Cell type and time point are not known.

This clonotype showed up just a few times. This chain uses TRBV12-3 or TRBV12-4 with TRBJ2-2; D remains ambiguous. The CDR3 runs to 10 residues. V was shortened by 10 bases and J by 6 bases, with 6 bases between the two germline ends. The CDR3, as DNA: TGTGCCATAGCAGCCGGGGAGCTGTTTTTT. This gives the protein CAIAAGELFF.

Only a few counts were recorded for this clonotype. The chain couples TRBV3-1 to TRBJ1-2, with 8 bases aligning to TRBD1. The CDR3 spans 14 residues. The V segment lost 5 bases and the J segment 6 bases; nucleotides outside the gene matches: 8. Germline V CDR1 and CDR2: LGHDT, YNNKEL (reference sequence). The CDR3 bases are TGTGCCAGCAGCTCTTCACAGGGGGTTAATGGCTACACCTTC. It translates to CASSSSQGVNGYTF. Based on the CDR3 plus reference TRBV3-1 and TRBJ1-2, the full variable domain is DTAVSQTPKYLVTQMGNDKSIKCEQNLGHDTMYWYKQDSKKFLKIMFSYNNKELIINETVPNRFSPKSPDKAHLNLHINSLELGDSAVYFCASSSSQGVNGYTFGSGTRLTVV.

This clonotype has a handful of counts. V usage is TRBV15 and J usage is TRBJ1-6; no reliable D call. The CDR3 extends over 14 amino acids. The germline CDR1 and CDR2 sequences are LNHNV and YYDKDF (reference sequence). The V end lost 3 bases, the J end lost 8 bases, and 11 bases lay between the germline ends. Here the CDR3 reads CATSRGETHSPLHF. The DNA of the CDR3 is TGTGCCACCAGCAGGGGAGAGACTCATTCACCCCTCCACTTT.

This chain's CDR3 is CASSHDRGSNQPQHF. DNA of the CDR3: TGTGCCAGCAGTCATGACAGGGGGAGCAATCAGCCCCAGCATTTT. J is TRBJ1-5 and V is TRBV12-3 or TRBV12-4; 9 bases fit TRBD1. The junction had 3 bases not matched to a gene; V was cut back by 5 bases and J by 1 base. This CDR3 has 15 residues.

This clonotype was seen ten or more times. The chain carries TRBV12-3 or TRBV12-4 and TRBJ2-7, with D possibly TRBD1 on 6 matching bases. Trimming took off 5 bases at V and 4 bases at J, with 15 bases between the two ends. The CDR3 is made up of 14 amino acids. As DNA, the CDR3 is TGTGCCAGCAGTCAGGGGCTACTTATTTACGAGCAGTACTTC. Translated: CASSQGLLIYEQYF.

A few counts support this clonotype. The rearrangement joins TRBV5-5 to TRBJ1-2; TRBD1 matches 9 bases. The CDR3 spans 13 residues. Germline loops: CDR1 SGHKS, CDR2 YYEKEE (reference sequence). V lost 4 bases to trimming and J lost 5 bases; unmatched junction nucleotides: 3. In DNA, the CDR3 is TGTGCCAGCAGCGACGGGACAGGGTATGGCTACACCTTC. Amino acids: CASSDGTGYGYTF.

This chain uses TRBV7-6 with TRBJ2-4, with D maybe TRBD1 (5 bases). This CDR3 region has 14 residues. V gave up 1 base and J gave up 7 bases, with 11 bases separating them. Germline CDR1 SGHVS, CDR2 FNYEAQ. The chain's CDR3 is CASSLGGQPNIQYF. The CDR3 nucleotides are TGTGCCAGCAGCTTAGGAGGACAACCCAACATTCAGTACTTC.

This clonotype was picked up one time. The J gene is TRBJ2-5, the V gene TRBV10-3, with TRBD1 identical over 8 bases. Germline V CDR1 and CDR2: ENHRY, SYGVKD. The CDR3 loop spans 16 amino acids. V trimming: 3 bases; J trimming: 5 bases; junction bases outside the gene matches: 11. CDR3 loop: CAISDSGQGRWETQYF. For the CDR3, the DNA is TGTGCCATCAGTGACTCCGGACAGGGAAGGTGGGAGACCCAGTACTTC.

The CDR3 sequence is CASSQTGHYEQYF. The CDR3 DNA is TGTGCCAGCAGCCAGACAGGGCACTACGAGCAGTACTTC. This chain joins TRBV4-2 and TRBJ2-7, with 7 bases fitting TRBD1. This CDR3 has 13 residues. V gave up 3 bases and J gave up 3 bases; unmatched junction bases: 2. Looked up from germline, CDR1 is LGHNA and CDR2 is YNFKEQ.

This clonotype was seen only a few times. This chain connects TRBV18 to TRBJ2-2; D is uncertain. V was pared by 2 bases and J by 1 base, with 8 bases between. Germline V gene sequence: CDR1 KGHSH, CDR2 LQKENI. The CDR3 sequence is 15 residues long. This CDR3 reads CASSPFEQNTGELFF. The CDR3 DNA reads TGTGCCAGCTCACCATTCGAACAGAACACCGGGGAGCTGTTTTTT. Drawing the rest from reference TRBV18 and TRBJ2-2, the complete variable domain is NAGVMQNPRHLVRRRGQEARLRCSPMKGHSHVYWYRQLPEEGLKFMVYLQKENIIDESGMPKERFSAEFPKEGPSILRIQQVVRGDSAAYFCASSPFEQNTGELFFGEGSRLTVL.

This clonotype was recorded at least ten times. CDR3 coding DNA: TGCGCCAGCAGCTTGGGATCCAGCTCCTACGAGCAGTACTTC. Translated: CASSLGSSSYEQYF. J is TRBJ2-7 and V is TRBV5-1; D is unclear. CDR3 length: 14 residues. Germline V gene sequence: CDR1 SGHRS, CDR2 YFSETQ. V was clipped by 0 bases and J by 0 bases, with 7 bases between them.

This rearrangement joins TRBV5-5 to TRBJ2-3, with a possible D match to TRBD1 (6 bases). Per germline, CDR1 SGHKS and CDR2 YYEKEE (reference sequence). V was trimmed by 1 base and J by 5 bases, leaving 11 bases between them. The CDR3 consists of 14 residues. Here the CDR3 DNA reads TGTGCCAGCAGCTTGACAGGGTTCCGAGATACGCAGTATTTT. Amino acid sequence: CASSLTGFRDTQYF.

This clonotype was observed a handful of times. The chain employs TRBV24-1 and TRBJ2-3, with TRBD2 as a possible D gene (6 bases). Germline-derived CDR1 and CDR2 are KGHDR and SFDVKD. CDR3 length: 15 residues. V lost 4 bases, J lost 4 bases, and 14 bases lay in between. The CDR3 spells CATSDTGVSSDTQYF. Written as DNA, the CDR3 is TGTGCCACCAGTGACACGGGAGTGTCTTCAGATACGCAGTATTTT.

This chain links TRBV5-1 with TRBJ2-1; TRBD2 agrees at 11 bases. CDR1 and CDR2 from the germline V gene are SGHRS and YFSETQ. J gave up 8 bases and V 5 bases, and 9 bases lay outside the gene matches. The CDR3 contains 15 residues. CDR3 loop: CASSPVAGGPHEQFF. The CDR3 nucleotides are TGCGCCAGCAGTCCTGTAGCGGGGGGGCCCCATGAGCAGTTCTTC.

The chain is built from TRBV7-9 and TRBJ2-1; 7 nucleotides agree with TRBD1. Germline CDR1 SEHNR, CDR2 FQNEAQ (reference sequence). The CDR3 is 17 amino acids. V was pared by 8 bases and J by 6 bases, with 19 bases of the junction left unmatched. The CDR3 nucleotides are TGTGCCAGCTCAGCTTATAGTAGGGGGCTGCCCCTCAATGAGCAGTTCTTC. Its translation: CASSAYSRGLPLNEQFF.

This clonotype was seen more than once but under ten times. The gene calls are TRBV29-1 and TRBJ2-2, with 8 positions matching TRBD2. The V and J ends lost 3 bases and 1 base, in that order; junction bases with no gene match: 7. Germline V CDR1 and CDR2: SQVTM, ANQGSEA. CDR3 length: 16 amino acids. The CDR3 nucleotides read TGCAGCGTTGACGGAACGGGAGGGTGGAACACCGGGGAGCTGTTTTTT. This gives the protein CSVDGTGGWNTGELFF.

A few counts support this clonotype. This chain links TRBV5-1 with TRBJ2-2; TRBD1 aligns across 9 bases. The CDR3 extends over 15 amino acids. Germline V lookup: CDR1 SGHRS, CDR2 YFSETQ. The V and J ends lost 4 bases and 6 bases, in that order; junction bases with no gene match: 7. DNA for the CDR3: TGCGCCAGCAGCCCCGGGACAGGGTTCTCCGGGGAGCTGTTTTTT. As protein: CASSPGTGFSGELFF.

The V call is TRBV6-5, the J call TRBJ1-1; unclear D gene. Germline CDR1 and CDR2: MNHEY and SVGAGI. Trimming removed 0 bases at V and 0 bases at J, with 11 bases between. This CDR3 has 16 amino acids. The CDR3 loop reads CASSYSLTAVNTEAFF. The DNA of the CDR3 is TGTGCCAGCAGTTACTCGCTTACAGCAGTGAACACTGAAGCTTTCTTT.

The chain links TRBV4-1 to TRBJ2-7; TRBD2 matches 13 bases. Per the germline V gene, CDR1 is MGHRA and CDR2 is YSYEKL. The CDR3 totals 15 residues. Trimming at V came to 3 bases and at J to 7 bases, leaving 6 bases not matched to a gene. The CDR3 coding sequence is TGCGCCAGCAGCCAGCGGACTAGCGGGGGCCTGGAGCAGTACTTC. Translating it yields CASSQRTSGGLEQYF.

J is TRBJ2-1 and V is TRBV7-8; D ambiguous. This CDR3 region has 15 residues. The germline V and J ends were trimmed by 5 bases and 0 bases, with 11 bases remaining between them. Germline V gene lookup returns CDR1 SGHVS and CDR2 FQNEAQ. CDR3 nucleotides: TGTGCCAGCAGCCACCGCCTCAGCTCCTACAATGAGCAGTTCTTC. Amino acid sequence: CASSHRLSSYNEQFF.

This chain joins TRBV30 and TRBJ2-3; 12 nucleotides line up with TRBD2. The CDR3 length is 13 residues. V shed 1 base, J shed 10 bases, and the junction held 3 bases outside the gene matches. CDR1 is GTSNPN, CDR2 SVGIG, per germline (reference sequence). The CDR3 reads CAWSGRTSGAQYF. The CDR3 bases are TGTGCCTGGAGTGGTCGGACTAGCGGGGCGCAGTATTTT.

This rearrangement joins TRBV30 to TRBJ2-1; 7 nucleotides line up with TRBD2. CDR3 length: 16 amino acids. The V gene end was trimmed by 4 bases and the J gene end by 10 bases; junction bases not matched to a gene: 19. CDR1 is GTSNPN, CDR2 SVGIG, per germline (reference sequence). The CDR3 here is CAWMGRESRFRWEQFF. The CDR3, as DNA: TGTGCCTGGATGGGGCGGGAGAGTCGATTTCGTTGGGAGCAGTTCTTC.

As for this clonotype: Lacking the conserved final phenylalanine or tryptophan, this CDR3 likely reflects a read error. V is TRBV19 and J is TRBJ1-2; 7 bases agree with TRBD1. The CDR3 is 15 amino acids. CDR1 is LNHDA, CDR2 SQIVND, per germline (reference sequence). The J segment lost 3 bases and the V segment lost 5 bases, leaving 9 bases of the junction unmatched. CDR3: CASSLNRDSDYGYTL. The CDR3 DNA is TGTGCCAGTAGTCTAAACCGGGACAGCGACTATGGCTACACCTTA.

The CDR3 loop is CASSFRGLGFSTGELFF. The CDR3 nucleotides are TGTGCCAGCAGTTTTAGGGGGTTAGGTTTTAGCACCGGGGAGCTGTTTTTT. The chain is built from TRBV12-3 or TRBV12-4 and TRBJ2-2, with D maybe TRBD1 (6 bases). The germline V and J ends were trimmed by 3 bases and 4 bases, with 18 bases remaining between them. The CDR3 is made up of 17 amino acids.

A few counts support this clonotype. CDR3 loop: CASSFHLGSAPRTEGDQPQHF. The CDR3 nucleotides are TGTGCCAGCAGCTTCCATCTTGGATCGGCGCCCCGAACTGAAGGCGATCAGCCCCAGCATTTT. The J gene is TRBJ1-5, the V gene TRBV7-8, with D uncertain. CDR3 length: 21 residues. Germline CDR1 SGHVS, CDR2 FQNEAQ. Between the trimmed V and J ends, which lost 3 bases and 5 bases, there was a span of 32 bases.

The CDR3 loop reads CAISETRSNHDTDTQYF. CDR3 sequence (DNA): TGTGCCATCAGTGAAACCAGATCCAACCATGACACAGATACGCAGTATTTT. The V gene is TRBV10-3, the J gene TRBJ2-3; D gene uncertain. V was shortened by 3 bases and J by 2 bases, with 18 bases between the two germline ends. In germline, CDR1 is ENHRY, CDR2 SYGVKD. The CDR3 spans 17 residues.

The chain carries TRBV5-1 and TRBJ2-2; D unclear. Germline V gene lookup returns CDR1 SGHRS and CDR2 YFSETQ. V was trimmed by 4 bases and J by 0 bases, leaving 10 bases between them. CDR3 length equals 15 residues. CDR3 coding DNA: TGCGCCAGCAGCCAAGGCGTTACGAACACCGGGGAGCTGTTTTTT. Its protein product is CASSQGVTNTGELFF.